In its sample, the clone carrying this T cell receptor beta chain was seen once. Its antigen is not identified. The assay was immunoSEQ multiplex PCR, and TCRdb's table has in-frame clones only and misses some. The table lists roughly 100,000 clones, 90% of them singletons. Germline-derived CDR1 and CDR2 are LGHNA and YSLEER. The CDR3 is made up of 15 amino acids. V was pared by 4 bases and J by 2 bases, with 4 bases of the junction left unmatched. This sample stems from a study of T cell responses to AZD1222 COVID-19 vaccine. Study outcomes and limitations: Donors in the cohort were predominantly white British and more often female, and clonal diversity was possibly underestimated.

The chain employs TRBV4-3 and TRBJ2-3, with 9 bases matching TRBD2. The sample was peripheral blood, taken 28 days after the second AZD1222 dose. The source is an adult who received the AZD1222 COVID-19 vaccine. This chain's CDR3 is CASSRASGVTDTQYF. For the CDR3, the DNA is TGCGCCAGCAGCCGGGCTAGCGGGGTCACAGATACGCAGTATTTT.